This T cell receptor beta chain was identified in a study of OX40 agonist ivuxolimab in advanced cancers. Germline V gene sequence: CDR1 SEHNR, CDR2 FQNEAQ (reference sequence). The length of the CDR3 is 16 residues. The junction had 9 bases not matched to a gene; V was cut back by 5 bases and J by 3 bases. Clones were read by immunoSEQ multiplex PCR, and TCRdb kept only the in-frame ones, dropping some. The sample lists some 20,000 clones; less than 80% were seen once. The clonotype originates from an adult with an advanced solid tumor such as melanoma, head and neck, liver or kidney cancer. The chain combines TRBV7-9 with TRBJ2-2, with 7 nucleotides matching TRBD2. Specimen: CD4+ or CD8+ T cells sorted from blood, collected in a trial of the OX40 agonist ivuxolimab. The CDR3 nucleotides read TGTGCCAGCAGCCCAGTCTTGCTAGCGGACACCGGGGAGCTGTTTTTT. Residues: CASSPVLLADTGELFF.